This T cell receptor beta chain was retrieved from a study of identical twins. This clonotype turned up a few times. TCRdb re-derived calls from the 5' RACE reads in MiXCR, one entry per CDR3 protein. Of hundreds of thousands of distinct CDR3 sequences detected, roughly an eighth appear once; the ten largest clones hold 1.5% to 2%. The CDR3 is 16 amino acids. CDR1 is SGHRS, CDR2 YFSETQ, per germline. Germline trimming cut 4 bases from V and 8 bases from J; bases unmatched to any gene: 8. The sample was also linked to a second study, of yellow fever vaccine responses in identical twins.

The TCR sequence derives from a woman aged 18-29 years in good health. The rearrangement joins TRBV5-1 to TRBJ2-1, with 14 nucleotides matching TRBD2. Sequences were obtained from PBMCs. The CDR3 DNA reads as TGCGCCAGCAGCCCCGGGACTAGCGGGAGATGGTATGAGCAGTTCTTC. Protein product: CASSPGTSGRWYEQFF. Filled out from reference TRBV5-1 and TRBJ2-1, the complete variable domain reads KAGVTQTPRYLIKTRGQQVTLSCSPISGHRSVSWYQQTPGQGLQFLFEYFSETQRNKGNFPGRFSGRQFSNSRSEMNVSTLELGDSALYLCASSPGTSGRWYEQFFGPGTRLTVL.